This TCR beta chain was sequenced during a study of blood T cells in healthy people across ages. Through a sample-barcoded 5' primer and a J-beta primer mix, a second PCR was run for roughly 6 to 12 cycles. TCRdb passed the 5' RACE reads through MiXCR, listing each CDR3 protein once. The sample yields about 780,000 distinct CDR3 sequences, about 42% seen once. Sample: blood. The clonotype comes from an elderly man in good health.

The DNA for the CDR3 is TGTGCCAGCAGCTACGGACTAGACGGTGAGCAGTTCTTC. Translation gives CASSYGLDGEQFF. The chain links TRBV7-3 to TRBJ2-1; TRBD2 matches 7 bases. The V gene end was trimmed by 4 bases and the J gene end by 9 bases; junction bases not matched to a gene: 6. Germline V gives CDR1 SGHTA, CDR2 FQGTGA. The CDR3 spans 13 residues.